This T cell receptor (beta chain) was sequenced in a study of response to subunit inactivated influenza vaccine. General study findings and limits: New T cells are recruited in small numbers by each seasonal influenza vaccination, according to the authors' suggestion.

Trimming pared 4 bases from V and 2 bases from J, leaving 14 bases between. The germline V gene has CDR1 LGHNA and CDR2 YSLEER. The CDR3 is 15 amino acids. Each CDR3 protein gets one entry after TCRdb re-called the RT-PCR reads with MiXCR. Among fewer than 600,000 distinct CDR3 sequences listed, approximately 6.9% were seen once. Many counts were recorded for this clonotype. What it binds is not known. This sequence was found in a man aged 45-69 years who received an inactivated influenza vaccine. This chain uses TRBV4-3 with TRBJ1-2, with D possibly TRBD1 on 5 matching bases. Sequencing used PBMCs from blood, obtained less than 25 months after vaccination. CDR3 sequence: CASSPWDGGNYGYTF. DNA for the CDR3: TGCGCCAGCAGCCCCTGGGACGGAGGGAACTATGGCTACACCTTC.